The rows below give T cell receptor beta chains drawn from one sample of a study of T cell repertoires in cytomegalovirus infection. In TCRdb, the reads were re-called with MiXCR into one record per CDR3 protein. This sample has approximately 590,000 distinct CDR3 sequences; just under 40% occur once, and the top ten carry over 45%. These receptors lack a known antigen. This specimen was cultured PBMCs, taken from culture after CMV antigen stimulation. These receptors were collected from a human donor in good health (CMV status not recorded). Some clones in this sample may be carry-over from other donors' samples. Each CDR3 is given with its conserved first and last residue. Each record gives: J gene, D gene, clone size, V gene, CDR3 protein, CDR3 DNA. D genes are given only for firm matches. Not all rows give a size; the values are once, few, many and, for expanded clones, a class.

>TRBJ2-7|TRBD2|many|TRBV7-2
CASSRRGGRSTYEQYF
TGTGCCAGCAGCCGGCGGGGGGGGCGAAGTACCTACGAGCAGTACTTC
>TRBJ2-2|TRBD1|.|TRBV12-3/TRBV12-4
CASSFLMGQGGLGELFF
TGTGCCAGCAGTTTCCTTATGGGACAGGGGGGTCTCGGGGAGCTGTTTTTT
>TRBJ2-7|TRBD1|.|TRBV5-5
CASSLDLGTGGYEQYF
TGTGCCAGCAGCTTGGATCTCGGGACAGGGGGCTACGAGCAGTACTTC
>TRBJ2-1|TRBD2|few|TRBV15
CATSPGLFSYNEQFF
TGTGCCACCAGCCCGGGACTATTCTCTTACAATGAGCAGTTCTTC
>TRBJ1-6|TRBD1|few|TRBV7-9
CASSLRGQGVSSPLHF
TGTGCCAGCAGCCTAAGGGGCCAGGGGGTGTCTTCACCCCTCCACTTT
>TRBJ1-2|TRBD1|.|TRBV19
CASRQGEGYTF
TGTGCCAGCCGACAGGGAGAAGGCTACACCTTC
>TRBJ1-1|.|.|TRBV29-1
CSVEPAGRSNTEAFF
TGCAGCGTTGAACCCGCTGGCAGATCGAACACTGAAGCTTTCTTT
>TRBJ1-6|.|.|TRBV9
CASSVELGSPLHF
TGTGCCAGCAGCGTAGAACTGGGTTCACCCCTCCACTTT
>TRBJ2-1|.|few|TRBV7-2
CASSVTGEQFF
TGTGCCAGCAGCGTTACGGGTGAGCAGTTCTTC
>TRBJ1-2|.|few|TRBV4-1
CASSQDPQGYGYTF
TGCGCCAGCAGCCAAGATCCACAGGGCTATGGCTACACCTTC
>TRBJ2-7|.|.|TRBV20-1
CSAESSEKGTYEQYF
TGCAGTGCCGAAAGCTCCGAGAAGGGCACCTACGAGCAGTACTTC
>TRBJ2-1|TRBD2|.|TRBV11-2
CASSSPGLADNEQFF
TGTGCCAGCAGTTCGCCGGGACTAGCGGACAATGAGCAGTTCTTC
>TRBJ2-7|TRBD2|.|TRBV11-3
CASRPGRISYEQYF
TGTGCCAGCCGACCCGGGAGGATCTCCTACGAGCAGTACTTC
>TRBJ2-2|.|.|TRBV7-9
CASSSRGANTGELFF
TGTGCCAGCAGCTCGAGGGGTGCGAACACCGGGGAGCTGTTTTTT
>TRBJ2-2|TRBD1|few|TRBV19
CASTPRGLAGELFF
TGTGCCAGTACCCCCAGGGGGTTGGCCGGGGAGCTGTTTTTT
>TRBJ2-3|TRBD2|many|TRBV7-2
CASSSASGRKQYF
TGTGCCAGCAGCTCAGCTAGCGGGAGGAAGCAGTATTTT
>TRBJ2-7|TRBD1|.|TRBV6-8
CASSYPTGTGSYEQYF
TGTGCCAGCAGTTACCCTACCGGGACAGGCTCCTACGAGCAGTACTTC
>TRBJ1-1|.|few|TRBV19
CASSIRLNTEAFF
TGTGCCAGTAGTATTCGTCTAAACACTGAAGCTTTCTTT
>TRBJ2-3|TRBD1|many|TRBV7-6
CASSIRQGWGTDTQYF
TGTGCCAGCAGCATTAGACAGGGATGGGGCACAGATACGCAGTATTTT
>TRBJ1-1|.|many|TRBV7-8
CASSLIQGEAFF
TGTGCCAGCAGCTTGATACAGGGTGAAGCTTTCTTT
>TRBJ2-3|TRBD2|.|TRBV7-2
CASSLALAGVSTQYF
TGTGCCAGCAGCTTAGCACTAGCGGGAGTGAGTACGCAGTATTTT
>TRBJ1-2|.|many|TRBV12-3/TRBV12-4
CASRPGRHYGYTF
TGTGCCAGCAGACCCGGTCGCCACTATGGCTACACCTTC
>TRBJ2-7|.|.|TRBV7-3
CASSPPGLAGFYEQYF
TGTGCCAGCAGCCCACCTGGACTGGCAGGTTTCTACGAGCAGTACTTC
>TRBJ2-3|TRBD2|.|TRBV7-6
CASSLMGWGTSGSPSTDTQYF
TGTGCCAGCAGCTTAATGGGCTGGGGGACTAGCGGTAGTCCTAGCACAGATACGCAGTATTTT
>TRBJ2-5|.|.|TRBV7-3
CASSPPGSGYQETQYF
TGTGCCAGCAGCCCACCCGGGTCGGGGTACCAAGAGACCCAGTACTTC
>TRBJ2-7|.|.|TRBV5-6
CASSSGLPMGLSDEQYF
TGTGCCAGCAGCTCGGGCCTCCCTATGGGACTCAGTGACGAGCAGTACTTC
>TRBJ1-6|.|.|TRBV7-9
CASSLVGGPNSALHF
TGTGCCAGCAGCTTAGTTGGGGGGCCCAATTCGGCCCTCCACTTT
>TRBJ2-1|TRBD2|.|TRBV11-2
CASSSRRRTSGSRASYNEQFF
TGTGCCAGCAGCTCCCGGCGGCGGACTAGCGGGAGTCGGGCATCCTACAATGAGCAGTTCTTC
>TRBJ2-1|.|.|TRBV5-6
CASSLGLISYNEQFF
TGTGCCAGCAGCTTGGGACTGATCTCCTACAATGAGCAGTTCTTC
>TRBJ2-1|.|many|TRBV6-1
CASSETTNEQFF
TGTGCCAGCAGTGAGACTACCAATGAGCAGTTCTTC
>TRBJ1-4|.|few|TRBV7-9
CASSLRWTDSTNEKLFF
TGTGCCAGCAGCTTACGATGGACGGACTCAACTAATGAAAAACTGTTTTTT
>TRBJ2-7|TRBD2|few|TRBV14
CASSQGDYAYEQYF
TGTGCCAGCAGCCAAGGGGACTATGCCTACGAGCAGTACTTC
>TRBJ2-3|TRBD1|few|TRBV7-2
CASSSPKGAADTQYF
TGTGCCAGCAGCTCTCCTAAGGGGGCGGCCGATACGCAGTATTTT
>TRBJ2-1|TRBD1|many|TRBV7-2
CASSSRQGGEQFF
TGTGCCAGCAGCTCTCGACAGGGGGGCGAGCAGTTCTTC
>TRBJ1-5|.|few|TRBV19
CASRGRIGNQPQHF
TGTGCCAGTCGTGGCAGGATCGGCAATCAGCCCCAGCATTTT
>TRBJ2-1|.|.|TRBV6-5
CASRSRDSSWEQFF
TGTGCCAGCAGAAGCCGGGACTCTAGCTGGGAGCAGTTCTTC
>TRBJ2-5|.|few|TRBV12-3/TRBV12-4
CASSKPRVLEETQYF
TGTGCCAGCAGCAAACCCAGGGTATTAGAAGAGACCCAGTACTTC
>TRBJ2-4|TRBD2|few|TRBV7-2
CASSLRWGGGGAKNIQYF
TGTGCCAGCAGCTTACGCTGGGGGGGTGGAGGCGCCAAAAACATTCAGTACTTC
>TRBJ2-7|TRBD2|.|TRBV2
CASSGTSEDEQYF
TGTGCCAGCAGTGGGACTAGCGAGGACGAGCAGTACTTC
>TRBJ1-5|.|.|TRBV2
CASSARWNQPQHF
TGTGCCAGCAGTGCCAGGTGGAATCAGCCCCAGCATTTT
>TRBJ1-5|.|.|TRBV10-3
CAISESNNQPQHF
TGTGCCATCAGTGAGTCCAACAATCAGCCCCAGCATTTT
>TRBJ1-2|.|.|TRBV6-6
CASSVARGVYGYTF
TGTGCCAGCAGTGTAGCCAGGGGAGTATATGGCTACACCTTC
>TRBJ2-3|.|.|TRBV4-1
CASSHPADTQYF
TGCGCCAGCAGCCATCCGGCAGATACGCAGTATTTT
>TRBJ2-1|TRBD2|.|TRBV9
CASSVGGAYNEQFF
TGTGCCAGCAGCGTCGGGGGGGCATACAATGAGCAGTTCTTC
>TRBJ2-1|TRBD1|few|TRBV7-2
CASSLRGTGGGEQFF
TGTGCCAGCAGCCTCCGAGGGACAGGGGGCGGTGAGCAGTTCTTC
>TRBJ1-1|.|few|TRBV28
CASRKTGRNEAFF
TGTGCCAGCAGAAAGACAGGAAGGAATGAAGCTTTCTTT
>TRBJ2-3|.|once|TRBV12-3/TRBV12-4
CASSSQTRTGDTQYF
TGTGCCAGCAGCTCCCAGACCCGCACGGGGGATACGCAGTATTTT
>TRBJ1-1|.|few|TRBV6-1
CASSYGAGTEAFF
TGTGCCAGCAGTTACGGGGCGGGCACTGAAGCTTTCTTT
>TRBJ2-3|TRBD1|.|TRBV5-4
CASRGQGTYTQYF
TGTGCCAGCCGGGGACAGGGGACATATACGCAGTATTTT
>TRBJ1-3|.|.|TRBV5-1
CASRQGTGNTIYF
TGCGCCAGCAGACAGGGAACTGGAAACACCATATATTTT
>TRBJ2-7|.|few|TRBV7-9
CASSATGSSYEQYF
TGTGCCAGCAGCGCCACTGGGAGCTCCTACGAGCAGTACTTC
>TRBJ2-7|.|.|TRBV24-1
CATSIRESREGYEQYF
TGTGCCACCAGTATAAGGGAGTCTCGTGAGGGCTACGAGCAGTACTTC
>TRBJ2-7|.|many|TRBV7-2
CASKGLVFGYEQYF
TGTGCCAGCAAGGGCTTAGTCTTTGGCTACGAGCAGTACTTC
>TRBJ2-4|.|few|TRBV6-1
CASSEPLNIQYF
TGTGCCAGCAGTGAACCGTTAAACATTCAGTACTTC
>TRBJ1-1|.|.|TRBV7-9
CASSPQGSSVVTEAFF
TGTGCCAGCAGCCCCCAGGGGAGCTCGGTTGTGACTGAAGCTTTCTTT
>TRBJ2-1|TRBD2|.|TRBV20-1
CSARVERGTSYNEQFF
TGCAGTGCTAGAGTGGAGCGGGGGACTTCCTACAATGAGCAGTTCTTC